This is a list of T cell receptor beta chains from one sample in a study of CD8 T cells in Susac syndrome. Via MiXCR, TCRdb re-called the immunoSEQ multiplex PCR reads, giving one row per CDR3 protein. The data show approximately 140,000 distinct CDR3 sequences, approximately 96% seen once. The sequencing input was CD4+ T cells from PBMCs. These receptors originate from a human donor with multiple sclerosis. Each CDR3 is given with its conserved first and last residue. A D gene is named only where the DNA matches it firmly. Clone size, where shown, is once, few, many, or a class for clones that have expanded.

CDR3nt | CDR3aa | abundance | d_gene | j_gene | v_gene
TGTGCCAGCAGCTTGGCCCTTAGCAATCAGCCCCAGCATTTT | CASSLALSNQPQHF | - | - | TRBJ1-5 | TRBV5-6
TGTGCCAGCTCCCCCTTCGGGGGCCAGAATGGCTACACCTTC | CASSPFGGQNGYTF | - | - | TRBJ1-2 | TRBV25-1
TGCGCCAGCAGCCAAGATCCGGACAGTTCCTACGAGCAGTACTTC | CASSQDPDSSYEQYF | - | - | TRBJ2-7 | TRBV4-1
TGCAGTGCTAGATCCCATGGTCGAAGCGGGAGTCTTGTAGATACGCAGTATTTT | CSARSHGRSGSLVDTQYF | - | TRBD2 | TRBJ2-3 | TRBV20-1
TGTGCTAGTGGTTTGGTTGACAGGGGAGGGTTGGACACTGAAGCTTTCTTT | CASGLVDRGGLDTEAFF | once | TRBD1 | TRBJ1-1 | TRBV12-5
TGTGCCAGCAGCCAAGAAGGGCAGGGGTCCAAAAACATTCAGTACTTC | CASSQEGQGSKNIQYF | - | - | TRBJ2-4 | TRBV3-1
TGCAGCGTTGAAGATAGCCGCGGTAATACGCAGTATTTT | CSVEDSRGNTQYF | - | - | TRBJ2-3 | TRBV29-1
TGCGCCAGCAGCCTGACAGGGGAAAATTCACCCCTCCACTTT | CASSLTGENSPLHF | - | TRBD1 | TRBJ1-6 | TRBV5-1
TGTGCCAGCAGCCTAAGCCTAGGAACCAATCAGCCCCAGCATTTT | CASSLSLGTNQPQHF | - | - | TRBJ1-5 | TRBV3-1
TGTGCCAGTAGGATCATAGACAGGGCGAACGAGACCCAGTACTTC | CASRIIDRANETQYF | - | TRBD1 | TRBJ2-5 | TRBV19